This T cell receptor beta chain was captured in a study of blood T cell repertoires in COVID-19. Study-wide background: Acute and convalescent COVID-19 specimens originated in the United States, Italy and Spain. Nucleic acid was either cDNA or gDNA, and it came from T cells, B-cell-depleted T cells, or PBMCs.

Authors' data handling: Reference gene primer amplification gave estimated nucleated cell counts. Clones were read by immunoSEQ multiplex PCR, and TCRdb kept only the in-frame ones, dropping some. That table supplies the V and J calls and clone size; D and trimming were determined from the DNA. Here the sample spans 130,000 to 150,000 clones, around 87% being singletons. The table lists this clone with a few counts. Trimming at V came to 2 bases and at J to 6 bases, leaving 4 bases not matched to a gene. This CDR3 contains 15 residues. Germline CDR1 reads MNHEY; CDR2 reads SMNVEV (reference sequence).

The receptor comes from a woman aged 25 to 39 with acute COVID-19. The sequencing input was PBMCs or T cells enriched from blood (not recorded which). The V call is TRBV27, the J call TRBJ2-1, with TRBD1 matching 10 bases. As DNA, the CDR3 is TGTGCCAGCAGTTTAAGAAGGGACAGGGGCAATGAGCAGTTCTTC. It translates to CASSLRRDRGNEQFF.